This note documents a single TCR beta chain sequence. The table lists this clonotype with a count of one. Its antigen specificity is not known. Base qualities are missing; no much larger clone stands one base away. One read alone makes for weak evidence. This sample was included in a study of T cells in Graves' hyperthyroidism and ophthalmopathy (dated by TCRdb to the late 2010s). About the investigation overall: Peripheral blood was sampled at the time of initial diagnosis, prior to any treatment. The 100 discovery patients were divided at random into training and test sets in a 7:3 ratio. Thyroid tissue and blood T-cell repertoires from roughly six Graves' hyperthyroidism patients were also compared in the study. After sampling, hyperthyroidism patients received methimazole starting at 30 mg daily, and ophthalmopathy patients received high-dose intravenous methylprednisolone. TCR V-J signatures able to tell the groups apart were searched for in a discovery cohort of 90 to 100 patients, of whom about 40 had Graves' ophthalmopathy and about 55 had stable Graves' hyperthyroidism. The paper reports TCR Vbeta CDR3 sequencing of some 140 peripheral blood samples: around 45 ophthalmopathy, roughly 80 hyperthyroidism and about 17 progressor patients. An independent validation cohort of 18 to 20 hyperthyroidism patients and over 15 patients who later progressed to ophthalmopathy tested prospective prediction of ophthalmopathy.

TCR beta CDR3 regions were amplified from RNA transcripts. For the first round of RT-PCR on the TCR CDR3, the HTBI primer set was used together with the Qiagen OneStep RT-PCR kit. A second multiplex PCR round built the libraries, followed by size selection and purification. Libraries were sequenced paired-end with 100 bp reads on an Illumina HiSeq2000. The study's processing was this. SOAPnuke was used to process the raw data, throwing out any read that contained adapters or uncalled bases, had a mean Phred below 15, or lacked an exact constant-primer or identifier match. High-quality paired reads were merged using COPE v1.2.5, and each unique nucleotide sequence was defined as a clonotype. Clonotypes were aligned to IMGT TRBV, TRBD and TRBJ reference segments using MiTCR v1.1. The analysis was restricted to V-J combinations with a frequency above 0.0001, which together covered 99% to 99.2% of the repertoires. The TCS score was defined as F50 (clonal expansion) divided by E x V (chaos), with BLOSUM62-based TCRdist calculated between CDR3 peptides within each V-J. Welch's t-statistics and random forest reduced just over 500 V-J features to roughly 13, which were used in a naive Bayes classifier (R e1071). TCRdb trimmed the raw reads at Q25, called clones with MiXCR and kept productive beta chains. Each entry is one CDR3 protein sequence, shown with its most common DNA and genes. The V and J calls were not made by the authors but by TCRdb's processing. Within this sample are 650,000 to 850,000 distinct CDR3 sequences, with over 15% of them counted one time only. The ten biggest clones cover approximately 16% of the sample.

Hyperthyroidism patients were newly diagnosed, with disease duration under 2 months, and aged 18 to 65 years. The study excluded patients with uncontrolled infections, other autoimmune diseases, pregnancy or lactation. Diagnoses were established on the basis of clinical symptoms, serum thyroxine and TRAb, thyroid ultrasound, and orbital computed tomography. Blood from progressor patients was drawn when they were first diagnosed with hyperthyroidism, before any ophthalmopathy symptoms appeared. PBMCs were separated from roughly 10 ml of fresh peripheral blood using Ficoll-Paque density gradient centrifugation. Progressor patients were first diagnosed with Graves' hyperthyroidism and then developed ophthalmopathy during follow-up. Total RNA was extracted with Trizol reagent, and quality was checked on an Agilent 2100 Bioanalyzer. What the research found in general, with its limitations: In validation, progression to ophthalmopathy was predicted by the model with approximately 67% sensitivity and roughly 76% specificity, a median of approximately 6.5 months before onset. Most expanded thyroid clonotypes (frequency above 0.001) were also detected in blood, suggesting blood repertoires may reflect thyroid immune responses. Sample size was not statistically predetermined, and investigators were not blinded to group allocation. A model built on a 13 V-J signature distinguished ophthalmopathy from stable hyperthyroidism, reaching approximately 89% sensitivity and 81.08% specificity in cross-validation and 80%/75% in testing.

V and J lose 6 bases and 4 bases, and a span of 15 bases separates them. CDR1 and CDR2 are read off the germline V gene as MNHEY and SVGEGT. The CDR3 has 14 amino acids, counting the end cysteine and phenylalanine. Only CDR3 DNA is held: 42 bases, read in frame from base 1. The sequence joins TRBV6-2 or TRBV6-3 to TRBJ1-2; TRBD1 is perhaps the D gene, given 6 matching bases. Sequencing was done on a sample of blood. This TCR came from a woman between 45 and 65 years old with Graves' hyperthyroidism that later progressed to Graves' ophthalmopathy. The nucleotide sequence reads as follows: TGTGCCAGCAGGGTTGGTGGAGGGGGCTATGGCTACACCTTC. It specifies CASRVGGGGYGYTF.